This T cell receptor (beta chain) comes out of a study of response to subunit inactivated influenza vaccine. Findings of the study overall: Each seasonal influenza vaccination recruits few new T cells, the authors suggested.

Germline CDR1 ENHRY, CDR2 SYGVKD. V shed 6 bases, J shed 4 bases, and the junction held 11 bases outside the gene matches. The CDR3 has 18 amino acids. TCRdb independently ran MiXCR on the RT-PCR reads; one entry per CDR3 protein. The sample shows a few hundred thousand distinct CDR3 sequences, 14% of them seen only once. This clonotype occurred many times. Its antigen is unidentified. This chain uses TRBV10-3 with TRBJ2-6; 11 bases map to TRBD1. The TCR sequence derives from a man between 50 and 59 years old who received an inactivated influenza vaccine. Source: PBMCs from blood, taken 12 days after vaccination. In nucleotides, the CDR3 is TGTGCCATCAGAGGCGGACAGGGGGCATCGTCCGGGGCCAACGTCCTGACTTTC. Its translation is CAIRGGQGASSGANVLTF.